The 21 T cell receptor beta chains below all came from one sample that was sequenced in a study of cytomegalovirus exposure and HLA in healthy donors. 13 Jbeta primers and 60 Vbeta primers were used for the PCR. The repertoire was sequenced with immunoSEQ multiplex PCR; TCRdb's copy has only in-frame clones and lacks some. The sample lists under 300,000 clones, about 80% seen once, with around 8.3% in the top ten. The sequencing input was PBMCs. Source of these receptors: a woman in her fifties or sixties in good health and CMV-seropositive.

The V call is TRBV11-3, the J call TRBJ2-7, with TRBD2 identical over 11 bases. From germline, CDR1 is SGHNT and CDR2 YENEEA. J gave up 5 bases and V 4 bases, and 4 bases lay outside the gene matches. The CDR3 is 14 amino acids. The CDR3 nucleotides are TGTGCCAGCAGCTCGACTAGCGGGAACCACGAGCAGTACTTC. It translates to CASSSTSGNHEQYF.

This clone has a handful of counts. The V gene is TRBV7-2, the J gene TRBJ1-3; D uncertain. The CDR3 length is 12 residues. The V gene's germline CDR1 is SGHTA and CDR2 FQGNSA. V lost 6 bases, J lost 1 base, and 4 bases lay in between. CDR3 DNA sequence: TGTGCCAGCAGTGTATCTGGAAACACCATATATTTT. Protein product: CASSVSGNTIYF. The complete variable domain, with remaining parts taken from reference TRBV7-2 and TRBJ1-3, reads GAGVSQSPSNKVTEKGKDVELRCDPISGHTALYWYRQSLGQGLEFLIYFQGNSAPDKSGLPSDRFSAERTGGSVSTLTIQRTQQEDSAVYLCASSVSGNTIYFGEGSWLTVV.

The CDR3 region has the DNA TGTGCCAGCAGCCCTGACAGGGGCGACTACAATGAGCAGTTCTTC. This encodes CASSPDRGDYNEQFF. The chain employs TRBV7-3 and TRBJ2-1; TRBD1 matches 8 bases. Germline-derived CDR1 and CDR2 are SGHTA and FQGTGA. The CDR3 covers 15 residues. V shed 5 bases, J shed 3 bases, and the junction held 6 bases outside the gene matches.

Regarding this clone: This same CDR3 is encoded by further DNA sequences in the sample. This rearrangement joins TRBV4-2 to TRBJ2-1; D remains unclear. Trimming pared 1 base from V and 0 bases from J, leaving 10 bases between. The CDR3 is 16 residues long. Germline-derived CDR1 and CDR2 are LGHNA and YNFKEQ. CDR3 DNA: TGTGCCAGCAGCCAAGCGGCACAGCCCTCCTACAATGAGCAGTTCTTC. Protein product: CASSQAAQPSYNEQFF.

The chain joins TRBV11-2 to TRBJ2-5; 8 bases fit TRBD2. The CDR3 length is 14 residues. V lost 5 bases to trimming and J lost 4 bases; unmatched junction nucleotides: 6. Germline CDR1 reads SGHAT; CDR2 reads FQNNGV. The DNA for the CDR3 is TGTGCCAGCAGCCCGAGCGGGAGTCGAGAGACCCAGTACTTC. Its protein is CASSPSGSRETQYF.

The CDR3 DNA reads as TGTGCCAGCAGCTTAGGAAGGCAACTATCCACAGATACGCAGTATTTT. Its translation is CASSLGRQLSTDTQYF. The rearrangement uses TRBV7-9 and TRBJ2-3, with D unclear. Germline loops: CDR1 SEHNR, CDR2 FQNEAQ (reference sequence). Trimming pared 1 base from V and 2 bases from J, leaving 13 bases between. This CDR3 has 16 amino acids.

This clone was detected only once. J is TRBJ1-1 and V is TRBV29-1; 8 bases agree with TRBD1. The CDR3 is made up of 13 amino acids. V gave up 3 bases and J gave up 3 bases; unmatched junction bases: 3. Germline V CDR1 and CDR2: SQVTM, ANQGSEA. This chain's CDR3 is CSVEGQVYTEAFF. DNA for the CDR3: TGCAGCGTTGAGGGACAGGTCTACACTGAAGCTTTCTTT.

The DNA for the CDR3 is TGTGCCAGTAGTATACCTGGACTAGCCCCTCACAATGAGCAGTTCTTC. This translates into CASSIPGLAPHNEQFF. V is TRBV19 and J is TRBJ2-1, with 8 positions matching TRBD2. The CDR3 length is 16 residues. The V segment lost 2 bases and the J segment 5 bases; nucleotides outside the gene matches: 8. Germline V CDR1 and CDR2: LNHDA, SQIVND (reference sequence).

This chain links TRBV19 with TRBJ1-2; D perhaps matches TRBD1 (6 bases). CDR3 size: 16 residues. V gave up 7 bases and J gave up 4 bases, with 22 bases separating them. Per the germline V gene, CDR1 is LNHDA and CDR2 is SQIVND (reference sequence). The CDR3 DNA is TGTGCCAGTATCCCAAACAGGGCCTTGGGGATCTATGGCTACACCTTC. It translates to CASIPNRALGIYGYTF.

The chain links TRBV27 to TRBJ1-2; 9 positions match TRBD1. CDR1 and CDR2 (germline): MNHEY, SMNVEV (reference sequence). The CDR3 is 13 amino acids. The V gene end was trimmed by 3 bases and the J gene end by 5 bases; junction bases not matched to a gene: 1. The CDR3 reads CASSLGTGYGYTF. For the CDR3, the DNA is TGTGCCAGCAGTTTGGGGACAGGGTATGGCTACACCTTC.

V gene TRBV6-5 combines with J gene TRBJ1-1; D uncertain. Germline CDR1 reads MNHEY; CDR2 reads SVGAGI. This CDR3 is built from 13 residues. The V gene lost 3 bases and the J gene lost 6 bases, with 11 bases spanning the gap. The CDR3 region has the DNA TGTGCCAGCAGTTATGGGAGAACCTCTGAAGCTTTCTTT. Encoded protein: CASSYGRTSEAFF.

Note on this clone: An end of the junction differs from the germline gene, which may be a read error. CDR3 nucleotides: TGTTCCAGCAGCTTTCTCCAAGGGGGCGAAGGCTACACCTTC. Protein: CSSSFLQGGEGYTF. The chain combines TRBV7-9 with TRBJ1-2; TRBD1 matches 7 bases. Germline loops: CDR1 SEHNR, CDR2 FQNEAQ (reference sequence). This CDR3 region has 14 residues.

The gene calls are TRBV7-2 and TRBJ2-3; TRBD2 agrees at 13 bases. V trimming: 4 bases; J trimming: 6 bases; junction bases outside the gene matches: 7. The CDR3 has 16 amino acids. Germline CDR1 and CDR2: SGHTA and FQGNSA. The CDR3 sequence is CASSWTSGSRGDTQYF. The CDR3 bases are TGTGCCAGCAGCTGGACTAGCGGGAGTCGAGGGGATACGCAGTATTTT.

This clone was seen a handful of times. V usage is TRBV5-6 and J usage is TRBJ1-1, with D perhaps matching TRBD1 (6 bases). Germline CDR1 and CDR2: SGHDT and YYEEEE. The CDR3 loop spans 15 amino acids. The V and J ends lost 0 bases and 5 bases respectively, with 14 bases between them. CDR3 sequence reads: CASSLGGGGRTEAFF. The CDR3 DNA reads as TGTGCCAGCAGCTTGGGGGGAGGGGGTCGGACTGAAGCTTTCTTT.

For this clone: A junction boundary mismatches the germline segment, possibly from a read error. The rearrangement uses TRBV7-9 and TRBJ2-1, with 9 bases identical to TRBD1. This CDR3 comprises 15 residues. Germline values: CDR1 SEHNR, CDR2 FQNEAQ (reference sequence). This CDR3 is CSSSRTGAHYNEQFF. The CDR3 DNA sequence: TGTTCCAGCAGCAGGACAGGGGCCCACTACAATGAGCAGTTCTTC. The whole variable domain, remainder taken from reference TRBV7-9 and TRBJ2-1, is DTGVSQNPRHKITKRGQNVTFRCDPISEHNRLYWYRQTLGQGPEFLTYFQNEAQLEKSRLLSDRFSAERPKGSFSTLEIQRTEQGDSAMYLCSSSRTGAHYNEQFFGPGTRLTVL.

This chain links TRBV6-1 with TRBJ1-4; D is possibly TRBD1 (5 bases). This CDR3 has 13 amino acids. Trimming took off 7 bases at V and 7 bases at J, with 13 bases between the two ends. Per the germline V gene, CDR1 is MNHNS and CDR2 is SASEGT. The CDR3, as DNA: TGTGCCAGCAAGGGGCAGGGTTTTGAAAAACTGTTTTTT. This sequence encodes CASKGQGFEKLFF.

V and J are TRBV14 and TRBJ1-4; 7 bases are shared with TRBD1. V lost 2 bases and J lost 7; bases outside the gene matches: 16. The length of the CDR3 is 18 residues. Germline V lookup: CDR1 SGHDN, CDR2 FVKESK. The CDR3, as DNA: TGTGCCAGCAGCCAATCCGGGACAGTCCTACAAGCGGGTGAAAAACTGTTTTTT. Encoded protein: CASSQSGTVLQAGEKLFF.

The table lists this clone with a few counts. The chain recombines TRBV5-1 with TRBJ2-1, with 11 bases lining up with TRBD2. V gave up 0 bases and J gave up 9 bases; unmatched junction bases: 8. The CDR3 covers 16 residues. The V gene's germline CDR1 is SGHRS and CDR2 YFSETQ. As DNA, the CDR3 is TGCGCCAGCAGCTTGGCCCTAGCGGGAGGCGGGAGTGAGCAGTTCTTC. Translation gives CASSLALAGGGSEQFF.

The chain joins TRBV2 to TRBJ1-2; D is unresolved. The CDR3 consists of 13 residues. The germline V gene has CDR1 SNHLY and CDR2 FYNNEI. V lost 5 bases and J 0 bases, leaving 7 bases between the germline ends. The CDR3 nucleotides are TGTGCCAGCAGTCCGGAGGCTAACTATGGCTACACCTTC. The encoded protein is CASSPEANYGYTF.

The J gene is TRBJ1-4, the V gene TRBV28, with D perhaps matching TRBD1 (5 bases). Germline values: CDR1 MDHEN, CDR2 SYDVKM. V shed 3 bases and J shed 8 bases, with 16 bases lying between them. The CDR3 spans 15 residues. The CDR3 nucleotides read TGTGCCAGCAGTTTGCCGGGCGTTCGGGGGGAAAAACTGTTTTTT. This translates into CASSLPGVRGEKLFF.

The DNA of the CDR3 is TGTGCCAGCAGTCACGGGACTAGCGGGCCTTTTTCGGGGGGCGAGACCCAGTACTTC. It encodes CASSHGTSGPFSGGETQYF. The V and J genes are TRBV28 and TRBJ2-5; 12 nucleotides match TRBD2. CDR1 is MDHEN and CDR2 is SYDVKM in the germline V gene. V gave up 5 bases and J gave up 5 bases; unmatched junction bases: 18. The CDR3 length is 19 residues. The full variable domain, its missing parts supplied by reference TRBV28 and TRBJ2-5, is DVKVTQSSRYLVKRTGEKVFLECVQDMDHENMFWYRQDPGLGLRLIYFSYDVKMKEKGDIPEGYSVSREKKERFSLILESASTNQTSMYLCASSHGTSGPFSGGETQYFGPGTRLLVL.